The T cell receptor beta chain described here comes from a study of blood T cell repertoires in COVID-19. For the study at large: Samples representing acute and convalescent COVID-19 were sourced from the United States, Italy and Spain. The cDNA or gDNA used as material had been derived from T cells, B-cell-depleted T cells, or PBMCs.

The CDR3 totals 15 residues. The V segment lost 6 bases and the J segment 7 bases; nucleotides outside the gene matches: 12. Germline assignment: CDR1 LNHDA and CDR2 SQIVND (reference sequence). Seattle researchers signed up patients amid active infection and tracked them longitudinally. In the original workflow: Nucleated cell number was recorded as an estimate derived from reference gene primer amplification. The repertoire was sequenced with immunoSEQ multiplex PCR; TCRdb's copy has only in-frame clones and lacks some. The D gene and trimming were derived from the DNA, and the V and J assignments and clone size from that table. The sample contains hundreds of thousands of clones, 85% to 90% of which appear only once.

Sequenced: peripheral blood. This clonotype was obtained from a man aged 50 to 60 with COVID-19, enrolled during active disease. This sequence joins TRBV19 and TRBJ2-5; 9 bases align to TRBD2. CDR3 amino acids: CASRPTLAGRGTQYF. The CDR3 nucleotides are TGTGCCAGTAGGCCAACCCTAGCGGGACGGGGGACCCAGTACTTC. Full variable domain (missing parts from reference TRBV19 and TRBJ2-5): DGGITQSPKYLFRKEGQNVTLSCEQNLNHDAMYWYRQDPGQGLRLIYYSQIVNDFQKGDIAEGYSVSREKKESFPLTVTSAQKNPTAFYLCASRPTLAGRGTQYFGPGTRLLVL.